These 15 T cell receptor beta chains were sequenced from one sample in a study of T cells in Graves' hyperthyroidism and ophthalmopathy. Amplified regions were TCR beta CDR3 sequences from RNA transcripts. First-round RT-PCR targeting the TCR CDR3 was performed with the HTBI primer set. TCRdb used MiXCR to reprocess the multiplex PCR reads, holding one entry per CDR3 protein. The sample contains some 580,000 distinct CDR3 sequences, roughly a sixth of which appear only once. The material sequenced was blood. The receptor set was obtained from a woman in her thirties or forties with Graves' ophthalmopathy.

This clonotype was observed at least ten times. The rearrangement joins TRBV7-6 to TRBJ1-4; TRBD1 aligns across 7 bases. Trimming took 5 bases from V and 7 from J; bases not matched to a gene: 10. This CDR3 spans 15 amino acids. The germline gives CDR1 SGHVS, CDR2 FNYEAQ. CDR3 coding DNA: TGTGCCAGCAGCAGGGGGCCGGGGCGGATTGAAAAACTGTTTTTT. Translating it yields CASSRGPGRIEKLFF.

This clonotype came up a few times. The rearrangement links TRBV11-2 to TRBJ2-1; TRBD1 matches 7 bases. This CDR3 is 16 amino acids long. With V trimmed by 5 bases and J by 4 bases, 11 bases remained unmatched. Germline V gives CDR1 SGHAT, CDR2 FQNNGV. The CDR3 loop is CASSLRQGLRYNEQFF. The CDR3 DNA reads TGTGCCAGCAGCCTTCGACAGGGATTGCGTTACAATGAGCAGTTCTTC.

This clonotype was observed a handful of times. V usage is TRBV7-2 and J usage is TRBJ2-1; 9 bases match TRBD1. V was pared by 1 base and J by 2 bases, with 6 bases of the junction left unmatched. The CDR3 is made up of 17 amino acids. Germline loops: CDR1 SGHTA, CDR2 FQGNSA. DNA for the CDR3: TGTGCCAGCAGCTTAGACGGGGACAGGGCAGCCTACAATGAGCAGTTCTTC. It is translated as CASSLDGDRAAYNEQFF. Full variable domain (remainder filled in from reference TRBV7-2 and TRBJ2-1): GAGVSQSPSNKVTEKGKDVELRCDPISGHTALYWYRQSLGQGLEFLIYFQGNSAPDKSGLPSDRFSAERTGGSVSTLTIQRTQQEDSAVYLCASSLDGDRAAYNEQFFGPGTRLTVL.

This clonotype was seen once. The chain uses TRBV6-9 and TRBJ1-5; 7 bases are shared with TRBD1. This CDR3 region has 14 residues. Germline-derived CDR1 and CDR2 are MNHGY and SVAAGI. With 4 bases clipped from V and 7 bases from J, the junction kept 7 bases outside the gene matches. The CDR3 reads CASSSGQTGQPQHF. The CDR3 coding sequence is TGTGCCAGCAGTTCGGGACAGACAGGACAGCCCCAGCATTTT.

The chain couples TRBV28 to TRBJ1-6, with TRBD1 matching over 9 bases. The J segment lost 10 bases and the V segment lost 6 bases, leaving 7 bases of the junction unmatched. CDR3 size: 14 residues. Germline CDR1 MDHEN, CDR2 SYDVKM. CDR3 DNA sequence: TGTGCCAGCAGCACGGGACAGGGAAGGTCACCCCTCCACTTT. Protein product: CASSTGQGRSPLHF.

In this sample, this clonotype turned up many times. The chain couples TRBV12-3 or TRBV12-4 to TRBJ1-5, with 7 bases fitting TRBD1. V shed 4 bases and J 6 bases; nucleotides not matched to a gene: 12. There are 16 residues in the CDR3. For the CDR3, the DNA is TGTGCCAGCAGTTGGGCCAGGGGGGGCAGGGGTCAGCCCCAGCATTTT. This translates into CASSWARGGRGQPQHF.

The J gene is TRBJ2-5, the V gene TRBV18, with a tentative D call TRBD2 (5 bases). Germline values: CDR1 KGHSH, CDR2 LQKENI. The CDR3 runs 15 residues. V shed 3 bases and J shed 1 base, with 12 bases lying between them. The CDR3 sequence: CASSPILGGQETQYF. CDR3 sequence (DNA): TGTGCCAGCTCACCGATATTAGGAGGCCAAGAGACCCAGTACTTC.

This clonotype has more than one count but fewer than ten. This rearrangement joins TRBV27 to TRBJ1-1; D remains unclear. This CDR3 is built from 14 residues. With 3 bases removed from V and 5 bases from J, the gap between germline ends came to 13 bases. In germline, CDR1 is MNHEY, CDR2 SMNVEV (reference sequence). Written as DNA, the CDR3 is TGTGCCAGCAGTTTTTTGGGCTCGGGGACTGAAGCTTTCTTT. It translates to CASSFLGSGTEAFF.

This clonotype was picked up many times. This chain joins TRBV28 and TRBJ2-3, with 11 positions matching TRBD2. CDR3 length: 17 amino acids. Germline lookup yields CDR1 MDHEN and CDR2 SYDVKM. Trimming removed 6 bases from V and 0 bases from J; junction bases left unmatched: 8. CDR3 DNA sequence: TGTGCCAGCAGACGACCGACTAGCGGGGTTAGCACAGATACGCAGTATTTT. Its translation is CASRRPTSGVSTDTQYF.

V usage is TRBV11-1 and J usage is TRBJ2-3, with 10 nucleotides matching TRBD2. The CDR3 loop spans 16 amino acids. V was pared by 6 bases and J by 4 bases, with 10 bases of the junction left unmatched. Per germline, CDR1 SGHAT and CDR2 FQDESV (reference sequence). DNA of the CDR3: TGTGCCAGCAGTTTACGGGCTAGCGGGAGTTCAGATACGCAGTATTTT. It specifies CASSLRASGSSDTQYF.

This clonotype was seen at least ten times. CDR3 sequence (DNA): TGTGCCAGCAGCCAAAACCCTGGCGTTGGAGCTTTCTTT. It yields the protein CASSQNPGVGAFF. The chain links TRBV6-1 to TRBJ1-1; D gene ambiguous. Between the trimmed V and J ends, which lost 6 bases and 10 bases, there was a span of 18 bases. Germline V gene sequence: CDR1 MNHNS, CDR2 SASEGT. The CDR3 consists of 13 residues.

This chain joins TRBV18 and TRBJ1-2; a weak D match, TRBD1 (5 bases). Germline CDR1 and CDR2: KGHSH and LQKENI. Trimming removed 3 bases from V and 7 bases from J, with 12 bases in between. The CDR3 spans 13 residues. CDR3 sequence reads: CASSPDRGVGYTF. The CDR3 DNA sequence: TGTGCCAGCTCACCCGACAGAGGGGTTGGCTACACCTTC.

Many counts were recorded for this clonotype. The rearrangement uses TRBV2 and TRBJ1-1; D might be TRBD1 (6 bases). Trimming removed 7 bases at V and 1 base at J, with 10 bases between. Germline CDR1 reads SNHLY; CDR2 reads FYNNEI. The CDR3 is 13 amino acids. CDR3 protein: CASIRQENTEAFF. The CDR3 DNA is TGTGCCAGCATACGACAGGAGAACACTGAAGCTTTCTTT.

This clonotype was recorded at least ten times. In nucleotides, the CDR3 is TGCGCCAGCAGCTTCTGGGGCAGGAACTCCTACAATGAGCAGTTCTTC. Translated: CASSFWGRNSYNEQFF. This chain joins TRBV5-1 and TRBJ2-1; possible D gene TRBD1, 5 bases. CDR1 and CDR2 from the germline V gene are SGHRS and YFSETQ. There are 16 residues in the CDR3. Deletions cut 2 bases from V and 0 bases from J, with 12 bases between.

This clonotype has at least ten counts. CDR3 nucleotides: TGCGCCAGCAGCAGCCGGGACAGGGGGTTCGAGCAGTACTTC. Its translation is CASSSRDRGFEQYF. This chain uses TRBV5-1 with TRBJ2-7; 11 bases are a match to TRBD1. The CDR3 loop spans 14 amino acids. The ends lost 4 bases at V and 6 bases at J; junction bases unmatched: 6. The germline CDR1 and CDR2 sequences are SGHRS and YFSETQ.